This record concerns one T cell receptor beta chain sequence. Germline V CDR1 and CDR2: MNHEY, SMNVEV (reference sequence). V was pared by 2 bases and J by 5 bases, with 13 bases between. The length of the CDR3 is 15 residues. For each subset, genomic DNA was distributed in equal portions over several immunoSEQ plates. The repertoire was sequenced with immunoSEQ multiplex PCR; TCRdb's copy has only in-frame clones and lacks some. Among more than 450,000 clones listed, 60% to 85% were seen once. The data stem from a study of shared clonotypes between healthy human individuals. Sample: PBMCs. The V gene is TRBV27, the J gene TRBJ1-5; D is perhaps TRBD1 (5 bases). The clonotype was recovered from a middle-aged woman in good health. Some clones in this sample may be carry-over from other donors' samples. CDR3 sequence: CASSLGGVGDQPQHF. Here the CDR3 DNA reads TGTGCCAGCAGTTTAGGCGGCGTGGGGGATCAGCCCCAGCATTTT.